This T cell receptor beta chain originates from a study of blood T cell repertoires in COVID-19. Study in general: T cells, B-cell-depleted T cells, or PBMCs supplied cDNA or gDNA.

Produced via immunoSEQ multiplex PCR; TCRdb's table is partial and in-frame only. The sample records approximately 400,000 clones, approximately 89% being singletons. This clone was observed a few times. The CDR3 length is 15 residues. V shed 4 bases and J 4 bases; nucleotides not matched to a gene: 8. Per germline, CDR1 SGDLS and CDR2 YYNGEE. The chain carries TRBV9 and TRBJ1-3; 7 bases are shared with TRBD1. What was sequenced was PBMCs or T cells enriched from blood (not recorded which). The TCR originated in a man aged 30 to 45 who had recovered from COVID-19. The CDR3 reads CASSTETGYGNTIYF. The CDR3 DNA follows: TGTGCCAGCAGCACCGAGACAGGGTACGGAAACACCATATATTTT.